This T cell receptor beta chain was identified in a study of identical twins. TCRdb re-called the 5' RACE reads through MiXCR, storing one row per CDR3 protein. The sample carries roughly 630,000 distinct CDR3 sequences, about 7% recorded once. The CDR3 is made up of 14 amino acids. Per germline, CDR1 MDHEN and CDR2 SYDVKM. The V gene end was trimmed by 3 bases and the J gene end by 8 bases; junction bases not matched to a gene: 6. Study-level results: Fewer insertions characterized abundant cord blood beta clonotypes, whereas memory repertoires showed none.

In this sample, this clonotype turned up many times. Its target is unknown. Everyone who gave samples was a healthy Caucasian. This same sample was also part of a study on yellow fever vaccine responses in identical twins.

The chain is built from TRBV28 and TRBJ2-1, with 8 nucleotides matching TRBD2. What was sequenced was PBMCs. This TCR derives from a woman under 30 in good health. This CDR3 reads CASSLTSETDEQFF. The CDR3 coding sequence is TGTGCCAGCAGTTTGACTAGCGAAACGGATGAGCAGTTCTTC.